The 17 T cell receptor beta chains given below trace back to one sample, sequenced in a study of T cells after yellow fever vaccination. TCRdb re-analysed the 5' RACE reads in MiXCR, keeping a single row per CDR3 protein. The sample records approximately 510,000 distinct CDR3 sequences, around a fifth being singletons. Sample: PBMCs, taken approximately 22 days after the first yellow fever vaccination. These TCRs come from a man aged 18 to 35 who received the YFV17D yellow fever vaccine.

This clonotype occurred a few times. This chain joins TRBV20-1 and TRBJ2-4, with D possibly being TRBD1 (6 bases). The germline CDR1 and CDR2 sequences are DFQATT and SNEGSKA (reference sequence). Trimming took off 0 bases at V and 3 bases at J, with 12 bases between the two ends. The CDR3 contains 15 residues. The CDR3 spells CSARDGGHGKNIQYF. DNA of the CDR3: TGCAGTGCTAGAGATGGGGGACATGGCAAAAACATTCAGTACTTC.

The V and J genes are TRBV5-1 and TRBJ2-5, with TRBD2 identical over 9 bases. V was clipped by 4 bases and J by 0 bases; unmatched bases: 7. The CDR3 is made up of 16 amino acids. CDR1 is SGHRS, CDR2 YFSETQ, per germline. The chain's CDR3 is CASSLGLARYQETQYF. CDR3 sequence (DNA): TGCGCCAGCAGCCTTGGACTAGCGCGGTACCAAGAGACCCAGTACTTC.

The rearrangement joins TRBV20-1 to TRBJ2-7; D may correspond to TRBD1 or TRBD2 (5 bases each). This CDR3 contains 13 residues. V was cut by 2 bases and J by 5 bases, with 13 bases left in between. Germline V gene data show CDR1 as DFQATT and CDR2 as SNEGSKA (reference sequence). This chain's CDR3 is CSARLALGDEQYF. CDR3 bases: TGCAGTGCTAGACTAGCCCTGGGGGACGAGCAGTACTTC.

The chain joins TRBV4-2 to TRBJ2-1; D call uncertain. V shed 1 base and J shed 5 bases, with 18 bases lying between them. CDR1 and CDR2 from the germline V gene are LGHNA and YNFKEQ. This CDR3 region has 17 residues. This CDR3 is CASSQAILASTHNEQFF. As DNA, the CDR3 is TGTGCCAGCAGCCAAGCGATCCTGGCTAGTACCCACAATGAGCAGTTCTTC.

The chain recombines TRBV3-1 with TRBJ1-1; 7 bases match TRBD1. The junction had 7 bases not matched to a gene; V was cut back by 2 bases and J by 7 bases. Germline assignment: CDR1 LGHDT and CDR2 YNNKEL (reference sequence). The CDR3 contains 14 residues. The CDR3 region has the DNA TGTGCCAGCAGCCAAAGCCCGACAGGGTTTGAAGCTTTCTTT. Its translation: CASSQSPTGFEAFF. Drawing the rest from reference TRBV3-1 and TRBJ1-1, the complete variable domain is DTAVSQTPKYLVTQMGNDKSIKCEQNLGHDTMYWYKQDSKKFLKIMFSYNNKELIINETVPNRFSPKSPDKAHLNLHINSLELGDSAVYFCASSQSPTGFEAFFGQGTRLTVV.

J is TRBJ1-2 and V is TRBV5-5, with a tentative D call TRBD1 (6 bases). Trimming cost V 0 bases and J 7 bases, with 16 bases left between them. In germline, CDR1 is SGHKS, CDR2 YYEKEE (reference sequence). The length of the CDR3 is 15 residues. The CDR3 bases are TGTGCCAGCAGCTTGGCGCGGGGGGCAGAATTTGGCTACACCTTC. It specifies CASSLARGAEFGYTF.

The chain employs TRBV12-3 or TRBV12-4 and TRBJ2-7, with 7 bases lining up with TRBD2. This CDR3 spans 14 amino acids. Trimming at V came to 3 bases and at J to 3 bases, leaving 5 bases not matched to a gene. In DNA, the CDR3 is TGTGCCAGCAGTTTGGGGGGGGATGTCTACGAGCAGTACGTC. As protein: CASSLGGDVYEQYV.

This chain links TRBV4-3 with TRBJ2-2; the D is unclear. CDR3 length equals 14 residues. The ends were cut back, 2 bases at V and 5 bases at J, with 9 bases in the middle. CDR1 LGHNA and CDR2 YSLEER come from the germline V gene. The DNA for the CDR3 is TGCGCCAGCAGCCAACGTCTTGGGACCGGGGAGCTGTTTTTT. The encoded protein is CASSQRLGTGELFF.

A few counts support this clonotype. V is TRBV7-6 and J is TRBJ2-6; D is unresolved. Germline CDR1 reads SGHVS; CDR2 reads FNYEAQ. Trimming took 5 bases from V and 0 from J, leaving 14 bases between them. The CDR3 is 17 amino acids. CDR3 residues: CASSPRPGSSGANVLTF. The CDR3 region has the DNA TGTGCCAGCAGCCCAAGGCCGGGCAGCTCTGGGGCCAACGTCCTGACTTTC.

This clonotype has a handful of counts. The chain employs TRBV5-1 and TRBJ2-7; TRBD2 is a possible D gene (5 bases). V was pared by 5 bases and J by 3 bases, with 15 bases between. In germline, CDR1 is SGHRS, CDR2 YFSETQ. This CDR3 comprises 14 residues. The CDR3 region is CASSLPDSLYEQYF. The CDR3, as DNA: TGCGCCAGCAGTCTCCCGGACTCCCTCTACGAGCAGTACTTC.

This chain connects TRBV18 to TRBJ2-3; D is undetermined. This CDR3 contains 14 residues. Germline assignment: CDR1 KGHSH and CDR2 LQKENI. The ends were cut back, 3 bases at V and 2 bases at J, with 9 bases in the middle. The CDR3 DNA is TGTGCCAGCTCACCCTCGACTTCCACAGATACGCAGTATTTT. Translating gives CASSPSTSTDTQYF.

This clonotype was observed many times. The chain has TRBV3-1 and TRBJ1-1; D gene ambiguous. Germline CDR1 LGHDT, CDR2 YNNKEL (reference sequence). Trimming shortened V by 4 bases and J by 2 bases, and 14 bases separated the two germline ends. CDR3 length: 15 amino acids. The CDR3 DNA reads TGTGCCAGCAGCCCTGGATTTGGATTTAACACTGAAGCTTTCTTT. Protein sequence: CASSPGFGFNTEAFF.

This clonotype was picked up many times. DNA for the CDR3: TGTGCCAGCAGTGAGCGGGGGGGCACAGATACGCAGTATTTT. The encoded protein is CASSERGGTDTQYF. V is TRBV6-4 and J is TRBJ2-3; 8 nucleotides match TRBD2. CDR1 MRHNA and CDR2 SNTAGT come from the germline V gene. CDR3 length: 14 amino acids. V trimming: 3 bases; J trimming: 1 base; junction bases outside the gene matches: 0.

This clonotype was picked up a small number of times. V usage is TRBV30 and J usage is TRBJ2-3; 7 nucleotides line up with TRBD2. This CDR3 is 15 amino acids long. V was pared by 0 bases and J by 4 bases, with 7 bases of the junction left unmatched. Per the germline V gene, CDR1 is GTSNPN and CDR2 is SVGIG (reference sequence). The CDR3 sequence: CAWSVRLAEADTQYF. DNA of the CDR3: TGTGCCTGGAGTGTACGTCTAGCGGAAGCAGATACGCAGTATTTT.

J is TRBJ2-5 and V is TRBV21-1. TRBV21-1 is reported as a pseudogene. The CDR3 runs 14 residues. CDR3 residues: CASSLRRQVGTQYF. In DNA form, the CDR3 reads TGTGCCAGCAGCCTCCGCCGACAAGTAGGGACCCAGTACTTC.

CDR3 protein: CASSLTRGPHTQYF. In DNA, the CDR3 is TGTGCCAGCTCACTTACTAGAGGCCCCCATACGCAGTATTTT. The V call is TRBV18, the J call TRBJ2-3, with a possible D match to TRBD2 (5 bases). CDR3 length equals 14 residues. Deletions cut 4 bases from V and 7 bases from J, with 15 bases between. The germline V gene has CDR1 KGHSH and CDR2 LQKENI. Full variable domain (missing parts from reference TRBV18 and TRBJ2-3): NAGVMQNPRHLVRRRGQEARLRCSPMKGHSHVYWYRQLPEEGLKFMVYLQKENIIDESGMPKERFSAEFPKEGPSILRIQQVVRGDSAAYFCASSLTRGPHTQYFGPGTRLTVL.

This clonotype turned up a few times. This chain joins TRBV7-9 and TRBJ1-2; possibly TRBD1 for D (5 bases). CDR1 and CDR2 (germline): SEHNR, FQNEAQ (reference sequence). CDR3 length equals 15 residues. Trimming cost V 2 bases and J 1 base, with 11 bases left between them. The CDR3 here is CASSLTGLNNYGYTF. CDR3 DNA: TGTGCCAGCAGCTTAACAGGACTCAATAACTATGGCTACACCTTC.